The 8 T cell receptor beta chains below come from one sample, sequenced in a study of blood T cell repertoires in COVID-19. Using immunoSEQ multiplex PCR, the repertoire was profiled, and TCRdb retains in-frame clones only, with some absent. The table lists roughly 72,000 clones, 80% of them singletons. The specimen was peripheral blood. These TCRs come from a man between 65 and 85 years old who had recovered from COVID-19.

This clone was found once. The chain has TRBV9 and TRBJ2-3; TRBD1 agrees at 8 bases. This CDR3 is built from 17 residues. Trimming at V came to 0 bases and at J to 1 base, leaving 7 bases not matched to a gene. The germline V gene encodes CDR1 SGDLS and CDR2 YYNGEE. CDR3 bases: TGTGCCAGCAGCGTAGGACCTCAGACAGGGGGCACAGATACGCAGTATTTT. Translated: CASSVGPQTGGTDTQYF. Full variable domain (rest looked up from reference TRBV9 and TRBJ2-3): DSGVTQTPKHLITATGQRVTLRCSPRSGDLSVYWYQQSLDQGLQFLIQYYNGEERAKGNILERFSAQQFPDLHSELNLSSLELGDSALYFCASSVGPQTGGTDTQYFGPGTRLTVL.

The chain is built from TRBV4-2 and TRBJ2-5; 7 bases match TRBD1. Germline CDR1 is LGHNA and CDR2 is YNFKEQ. With V trimmed by 4 bases and J by 1 base, 12 bases remained unmatched. The CDR3 has 17 amino acids. The CDR3 DNA sequence: TGTGCCAGCAGCCGCTTCTTAGGGGGACAGCTCCAAGAGACCCAGTACTTC. It encodes CASSRFLGGQLQETQYF.

This sequence joins TRBV7-8 and TRBJ2-2; 7 nucleotides line up with TRBD1. J gave up 2 bases and V 4 bases, and 16 bases lay outside the gene matches. Per the germline V gene, CDR1 is SGHVS and CDR2 is FQNEAQ. There are 19 residues in the CDR3. This chain's CDR3 is CASSSFVGWDRKNTGELFF. CDR3 nucleotide sequence: TGTGCCAGCAGCTCCTTTGTCGGTTGGGACAGAAAAAACACCGGGGAGCTGTTTTTT.

The rearrangement joins TRBV12-2 to TRBJ2-2; the table's D call, TRBD2, has no DNA check behind it. TRBV12-2 is a documented pseudogene. This CDR3 contains 18 residues. The DNA of the CDR3 is TGTGCAAGTCGCCCTGCCCGACTAGCGGGCAGGAACACCGGGGAGCTGTTTTTT. It yields the protein CASRPARLAGRNTGELFF.

This clone was seen only a few times. This sequence joins TRBV12-5 and TRBJ2-3, with 13 bases aligning to TRBD2. Unmatched junction bases numbered 11, after V lost 5 bases and J lost 3 bases. In germline, CDR1 is LGHNT, CDR2 FRNRAP. This CDR3 is 18 amino acids long. The CDR3 nucleotides are TGTGCTAGTGGTGGGGGGACTAGCGGGGCCATAGAAACAGATACGCAGTATTTT. Protein: CASGGGTSGAIETDTQYF.

The rearrangement joins TRBV6-5 to TRBJ1-1; no definite D call. The length of the CDR3 is 13 residues. V was trimmed by 6 bases and J by 1 base, leaving 9 bases between them. Germline CDR1 MNHEY, CDR2 SVGAGI. As DNA, the CDR3 is TGTGCCAGCAGCCCCCCCCAGAACACTGAAGCTTTCTTT. Its protein product is CASSPPQNTEAFF.

The CDR3: CASSAAGRHEAFF. CDR3 sequence (DNA): TGTGCCAGCAGTGCCGCCGGGAGACATGAAGCTTTCTTT. The chain recombines TRBV25-1 with TRBJ1-1; D ambiguous. Germline CDR1 and CDR2: MGHDK and SYGVNS. CDR3 length: 13 amino acids. Trimming took 4 bases from V and 7 from J, leaving 13 bases between them. The full variable domain, with the rest looked up from reference TRBV25-1 and TRBJ1-1, is EADIYQTPRYLVIGTGKKITLECSQTMGHDKMYWYQQDPGMELHLIHYSYGVNSTEKGDLSSESTVSRIRTEHFPLTLESARPSHTSQYLCASSAAGRHEAFFGQGTRLTVV.

The chain uses TRBV7-2 and TRBJ2-3; the match to TRBD1 covers 8 bases. The CDR3 runs 16 residues. V gave up 3 bases and J gave up 4 bases; unmatched junction bases: 9. Germline-derived CDR1 and CDR2 are SGHTA and FQGNSA. The CDR3 is CASSFNLHRGSDTQYF. CDR3 nucleotide sequence: TGTGCCAGCAGCTTTAACCTACACAGGGGGTCAGATACGCAGTATTTT.